The rows below give T cell receptor beta chains drawn from one sample of a study of T cells after yellow fever vaccination. TCRdb ran MiXCR on the 5' RACE reads and lists one entry per CDR3 protein. This table holds 550,000 or so distinct CDR3 sequences, about 19% found once. The material sequenced was PBMCs, taken 15 days after the yellow fever booster vaccination. All receptors come from a man aged 25-45 years who received the YFV17D yellow fever vaccine. The CDR3 runs from the conserved cysteine through the conserved F or W. The D gene is left open where the match is weak. Size is omitted from some rows. Given values are once, few, many or a class for expanded clones.

- | TRBJ2-7 | - | TRBV23-1 | TGCGCCAGCAGTCCCTGGGGGCAGTACTTC | CASSPWGQYF
- | TRBJ2-7 | TRBD2 | TRBV27 | TGTGCCAGCAGACTACTGACTAGCGGGTCTAGATACAAGCAGTACTTC | CASRLLTSGSRYKQYF
- | TRBJ2-2 | - | TRBV5-1 | TGCGCCAGCGAAGGGGGGTCGAACACCGGGGAGCTGTTTTTT | CASEGGSNTGELFF
- | TRBJ2-3 | - | TRBV12-3/TRBV12-4 | TGTGCCAGCAGCAGCGGCCACACAGATACGCAGTATTTT | CASSSGHTDTQYF
- | TRBJ2-5 | TRBD1 | TRBV5-5 | TGTGCCACGTTCCGGGACAGAGGAGAGACCCAGTACTTC | CATFRDRGETQYF
- | TRBJ2-3 | - | TRBV5-1 | TGCGCCAGCAGCCAATCAACAGGACTCACAGATACGCAGTATTTT | CASSQSTGLTDTQYF
- | TRBJ2-2 | TRBD2 | TRBV20-1 | TGCAGTGCTGCCAGCGGGAGTGACACCGGGGAGCTGTTTTTT | CSAASGSDTGELFF
- | TRBJ1-2 | - | TRBV7-2 | TGTGCCAGCAGCTTAGTAGCGGCTAACTATGGCTACACCTTC | CASSLVAANYGYTF
many | TRBJ2-7 | - | TRBV7-2 | TGTGCCAGCAGCTTAGAGGCAGACTACGAGCAGTACTTC | CASSLEADYEQYF
- | TRBJ2-7 | - | TRBV12-3/TRBV12-4 | TGTGCCAGCACTAGATCGGGGACCCGAGGGAGACAGTACTTC | CASTRSGTRGRQYF
- | TRBJ2-7 | - | TRBV7-8 | TGTGCCAGCAGCTCCAGGCGGGAATACGAGCAGTACTTC | CASSSRREYEQYF
few | TRBJ2-1 | TRBD2 | TRBV20-1 | TGCAGTGGTCGGGGGAGGGGCTCCTACAATGAGCAGTTCTTC | CSGRGRGSYNEQFF
few | TRBJ2-2 | - | TRBV20-1 | TGCAGTGCTAGACCCGGCCTCGGGGAGCTGTTTTTT | CSARPGLGELFF
- | TRBJ2-7 | TRBD1 | TRBV27 | TGTGCCAGCAGTCCCCGGGGACAGGGTGGGTTCGAGCAGTACTTC | CASSPRGQGGFEQYF
once | TRBJ2-3 | - | TRBV24-1 | TGTGCCACCAGTGATTCCGGCCTCACAGATACGCAGTATTTT | CATSDSGLTDTQYF
few | TRBJ2-7 | - | TRBV6-1 | TGTGCCAGCAGTGAAGCGGTGCAGGGGAGGGAGCAGTACTTC | CASSEAVQGREQYF
- | TRBJ2-5 | - | TRBV18 | TGTGCCAGCTCACCACCTAACCCCGGAATACAAGAGACCCAGTACTTC | CASSPPNPGIQETQYF
few | TRBJ2-6 | - | TRBV14 | TGTGCCAGCAGCCGTAACCGAGGAGGGGCCAACGTCCTGACTTTC | CASSRNRGGANVLTF